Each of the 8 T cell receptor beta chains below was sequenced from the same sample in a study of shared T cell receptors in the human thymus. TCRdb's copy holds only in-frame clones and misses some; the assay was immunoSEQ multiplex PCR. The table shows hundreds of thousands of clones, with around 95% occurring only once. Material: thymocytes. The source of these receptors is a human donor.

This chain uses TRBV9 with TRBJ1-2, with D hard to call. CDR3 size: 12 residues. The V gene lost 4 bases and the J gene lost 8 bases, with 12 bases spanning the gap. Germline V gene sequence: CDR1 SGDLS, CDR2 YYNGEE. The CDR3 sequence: CASSPRGRGYTF. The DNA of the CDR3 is TGTGCCAGCAGCCCGCGTGGTAGAGGCTACACCTTC.

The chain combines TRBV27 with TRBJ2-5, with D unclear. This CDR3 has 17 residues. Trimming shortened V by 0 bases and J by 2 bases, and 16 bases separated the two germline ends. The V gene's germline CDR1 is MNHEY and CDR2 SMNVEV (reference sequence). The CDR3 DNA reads TGTGCCAGCAGTTTATCGGGTACAACAGAGTTACAAGAGACCCAGTACTTC. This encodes CASSLSGTTELQETQYF.

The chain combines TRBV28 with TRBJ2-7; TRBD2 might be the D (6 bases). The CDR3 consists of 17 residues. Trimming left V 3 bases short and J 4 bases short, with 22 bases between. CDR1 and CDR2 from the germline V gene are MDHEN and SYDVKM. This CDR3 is CASSFSGFGLPKYEQYF. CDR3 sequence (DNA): TGTGCCAGCAGTTTTAGTGGGTTTGGACTACCCAAATACGAGCAGTACTTC.

CDR3 loop: CASSARGTDYEQYF. The CDR3 DNA sequence: TGTGCCAGCAGCGCCCGTGGGACAGACTACGAGCAGTACTTC. The chain is built from TRBV11-3 and TRBJ2-7, with 7 nucleotides matching TRBD1. The CDR3 runs 14 residues. The germline V gene has CDR1 SGHNT and CDR2 YENEEA. The V and J ends lost 5 bases and 3 bases, in that order; junction bases with no gene match: 7.

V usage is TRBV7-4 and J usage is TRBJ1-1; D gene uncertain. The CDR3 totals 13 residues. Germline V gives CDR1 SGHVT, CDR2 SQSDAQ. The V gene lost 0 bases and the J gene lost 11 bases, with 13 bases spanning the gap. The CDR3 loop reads CASSLAPVLAAFF. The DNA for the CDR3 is TGTGCCAGCAGCTTAGCGCCGGTCCTGGCGGCTTTCTTT.

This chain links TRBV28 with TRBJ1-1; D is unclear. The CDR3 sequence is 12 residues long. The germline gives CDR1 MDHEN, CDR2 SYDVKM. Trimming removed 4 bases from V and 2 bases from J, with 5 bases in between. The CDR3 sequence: CASSCPNTEAFF. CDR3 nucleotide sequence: TGTGCCAGCAGTTGTCCAAACACTGAAGCTTTCTTT.

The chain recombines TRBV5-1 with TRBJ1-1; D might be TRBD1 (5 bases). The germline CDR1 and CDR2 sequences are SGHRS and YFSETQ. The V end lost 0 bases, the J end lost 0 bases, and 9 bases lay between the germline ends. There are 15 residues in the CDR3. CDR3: CASSLAAGLNTEAFF. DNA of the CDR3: TGCGCCAGCAGCTTGGCGGCAGGGTTGAACACTGAAGCTTTCTTT.

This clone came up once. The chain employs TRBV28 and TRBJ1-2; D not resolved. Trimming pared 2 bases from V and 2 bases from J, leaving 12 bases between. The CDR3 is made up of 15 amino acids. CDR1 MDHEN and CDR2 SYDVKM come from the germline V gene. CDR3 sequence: CASSLVEAINYGYTF. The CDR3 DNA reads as TGTGCCAGCAGTTTAGTGGAGGCCATAAACTATGGCTACACCTTC.